A selection of T cell receptor beta chains follows, all from one sample in a study of spatial heterogeneity in lung cancer. TCRdb used MiXCR to reprocess the 5' RACE reads, holding one entry per CDR3 protein. In the table there are 18,000 or so distinct CDR3 sequences, 7% of which are singletons. The sample consisted of lung tumor tissue, taken at surgery. Receptors originate from a female donor with early-stage non-small cell lung cancer. Both conserved end residues are part of each CDR3. Each record gives: CDR3 protein, CDR3 DNA, D gene, J gene, clone size, V gene. The D gene is left open where the match is weak. Rows give clone size only sometimes, using once, few, many, or a class for an expanded clone.

CDR3 protein: CASSVAGDGSYEQYF
CDR3 DNA: TGTGCCAGCAGCGTAGCTGGGGACGGATCCTACGAGCAGTACTTC
D gene: -
J gene: TRBJ2-7
clone size: many
V gene: TRBV9

CDR3 protein: CASSEDAPGSRTEAFF
CDR3 DNA: TGTGCCAGCAGTGAAGACGCACCGGGGTCGCGCACTGAAGCTTTCTTT
D gene: -
J gene: TRBJ1-1
clone size: many
V gene: TRBV2

CDR3 protein: CSARSGLGTNSYEQYF
CDR3 DNA: TGCAGTGCTAGAAGTGGGCTTGGTACAAATTCCTACGAGCAGTACTTC
D gene: -
J gene: TRBJ2-7
clone size: many
V gene: TRBV20-1

CDR3 protein: CASSVTGGNEKLFF
CDR3 DNA: TGTGCCAGCAGCGTGACAGGGGGAAATGAAAAACTGTTTTTT
D gene: TRBD1
J gene: TRBJ1-4
clone size: medium-sized
V gene: TRBV9

CDR3 protein: CASSDEGGQPQHF
CDR3 DNA: TGTGCCAGCAGTGATGAGGGGGGACAGCCCCAGCATTTT
D gene: -
J gene: TRBJ1-5
clone size: medium-sized
V gene: TRBV6-1

CDR3 protein: CASSWDQETQYF
CDR3 DNA: TGCGCCAGCAGCTGGGATCAAGAGACCCAGTACTTC
D gene: -
J gene: TRBJ2-5
clone size: medium-sized
V gene: TRBV5-1

CDR3 protein: CASSQGRGLGNTIYF
CDR3 DNA: TGTGCCAGCAGCCAGGGAAGGGGGCTTGGAAACACCATATATTTT
D gene: TRBD1
J gene: TRBJ1-3
clone size: -
V gene: TRBV3-1

CDR3 protein: CASSIPRGPQHF
CDR3 DNA: TGTGCCAGCAGCATCCCCCGCGGGCCCCAGCATTTT
D gene: -
J gene: TRBJ1-5
clone size: medium-sized
V gene: TRBV11-2

CDR3 protein: CASSPGGARSNQPQHF
CDR3 DNA: TGCGCCAGCAGCCCAGGGGGGGCTAGGAGCAATCAGCCCCAGCATTTT
D gene: TRBD1
J gene: TRBJ1-5
clone size: many
V gene: TRBV4-3

CDR3 protein: CASSPRLSTEAFF
CDR3 DNA: TGTGCCAGCAGCCCCCGACTGAGCACTGAAGCTTTCTTT
D gene: -
J gene: TRBJ1-1
clone size: medium-sized
V gene: TRBV7-9

CDR3 protein: CASSLTSGGGGIQYF
CDR3 DNA: TGTGCCAGCAGTTTGACTAGCGGGGGAGGGGGCATTCAGTACTTC
D gene: TRBD2
J gene: TRBJ2-4
clone size: -
V gene: TRBV28

CDR3 protein: CASSKKWGSVGRPTNYGYTF
CDR3 DNA: TGTGCCAGCAGCAAAAAGTGGGGATCGGTCGGCCGACCAACTAACTATGGCTACACCTTC
D gene: -
J gene: TRBJ1-2
clone size: many
V gene: TRBV21-1

CDR3 protein: CASSLSTSGGLYTDTQYF
CDR3 DNA: TGTGCCAGCAGCCTATCGACTAGCGGGGGGTTATACACAGATACGCAGTATTTT
D gene: TRBD2
J gene: TRBJ2-3
clone size: few
V gene: TRBV7-9

CDR3 protein: CGASDSGGARNEQFF
CDR3 DNA: TGCGGTGCTAGTGATAGCGGGGGGGCCAGGAATGAGCAGTTCTTC
D gene: TRBD2
J gene: TRBJ2-1
clone size: few
V gene: TRBV20-1

CDR3 protein: CASSRGESQPQHF
CDR3 DNA: TGTGCCAGCTCCAGGGGTGAGTCCCAGCCCCAGCATTTT
D gene: -
J gene: TRBJ1-5
clone size: few
V gene: TRBV18

CDR3 protein: CASSPDQREQFF
CDR3 DNA: TGCGCCAGCAGCCCGGATCAGCGTGAGCAGTTCTTC
D gene: -
J gene: TRBJ2-1
clone size: many
V gene: TRBV5-1

CDR3 protein: CASSRTNTGELFF
CDR3 DNA: TGTGCCAGCAGCCGTACAAACACCGGGGAGCTGTTTTTT
D gene: -
J gene: TRBJ2-2
clone size: many
V gene: TRBV7-3

CDR3 protein: CSAPPPLFNEKLFF
CDR3 DNA: TGCAGTGCCCCCCCGCCCCTCTTTAATGAAAAACTGTTTTTT
D gene: -
J gene: TRBJ1-4
clone size: many
V gene: TRBV20-1

CDR3 protein: CASTSCARGETQYF
CDR3 DNA: TGTGCCAGCACAAGTTGTGCTCGCGGAGAGACCCAGTACTTC
D gene: -
J gene: TRBJ2-5
clone size: -
V gene: TRBV6-4

CDR3 protein: CASSRGTGNYEQYF
CDR3 DNA: TGCGCCAGCAGCCGGGGGACAGGGAACTACGAGCAGTACTTC
D gene: TRBD1
J gene: TRBJ2-7
clone size: many
V gene: TRBV4-1

CDR3 protein: CASSPQRGGKTQYF
CDR3 DNA: TGTGCCAGCAGCCCGCAGCGGGGAGGAAAGACCCAGTACTTC
D gene: TRBD2
J gene: TRBJ2-5
clone size: -
V gene: TRBV5-4

CDR3 protein: CSVAGQGRMHEQYF
CDR3 DNA: TGCAGCGTTGCAGGACAGGGGAGGATGCACGAGCAGTACTTC
D gene: TRBD1
J gene: TRBJ2-7
clone size: many
V gene: TRBV29-1

CDR3 protein: CASRTGNGELFF
CDR3 DNA: TGTGCATCCCGAACGGGTAACGGGGAGCTGTTTTTT
D gene: -
J gene: TRBJ2-2
clone size: many
V gene: TRBV3-1

CDR3 protein: CASSFQGAGANVLTF
CDR3 DNA: TGTGCCAGCAGTTTTCAGGGTGCTGGGGCCAACGTCCTGACTTTC
D gene: -
J gene: TRBJ2-6
clone size: medium-sized
V gene: TRBV28

CDR3 protein: CASRVEGADEQFF
CDR3 DNA: TGCGCCAGCAGGGTAGAGGGGGCCGATGAGCAGTTCTTC
D gene: TRBD1
J gene: TRBJ2-1
clone size: many
V gene: TRBV5-1

CDR3 protein: CASSQLGSSYEQYF
CDR3 DNA: TGTGCCAGCAGCCAACTTGGGTCTTCCTACGAGCAGTACTTC
D gene: -
J gene: TRBJ2-7
clone size: many
V gene: TRBV14

CDR3 protein: CASSLVAAALNTEAFF
CDR3 DNA: TGCGCCAGCAGCTTGGTGGCCGCCGCTTTGAACACTGAAGCTTTCTTT
D gene: -
J gene: TRBJ1-1
clone size: many
V gene: TRBV5-1

CDR3 protein: CAWSEQRLGEQFF
CDR3 DNA: TGTGCCTGGAGTGAACAGAGGCTCGGTGAGCAGTTCTTC
D gene: -
J gene: TRBJ2-1
clone size: -
V gene: TRBV30

CDR3 protein: CASSSTGGRVANEKLFF
CDR3 DNA: TGTGCCAGCAGCTCCACCGGGGGTAGGGTGGCTAATGAAAAACTGTTTTTT
D gene: -
J gene: TRBJ1-4
clone size: -
V gene: TRBV7-2

CDR3 protein: CASSRGQANTEAFF
CDR3 DNA: TGTGCCAGCAGCCGAGGACAGGCCAACACTGAAGCTTTCTTT
D gene: TRBD1
J gene: TRBJ1-1
clone size: many
V gene: TRBV5-4

CDR3 protein: CASSSPGGSPLHF
CDR3 DNA: TGTGCCAGCAGTTCCCCGGGGGGGTCACCCCTCCACTTT
D gene: -
J gene: TRBJ1-6
clone size: many
V gene: TRBV6-5

CDR3 protein: CATRTGTNTEAFF
CDR3 DNA: TGTGCCACGCGCACAGGGACGAACACTGAAGCTTTCTTT
D gene: -
J gene: TRBJ1-1
clone size: many
V gene: TRBV15

CDR3 protein: CASSRQGAQSQFF
CDR3 DNA: TGTGCCAGCAGCCGCCAGGGGGCCCAATCCCAGTTCTTC
D gene: TRBD1
J gene: TRBJ2-1
clone size: many
V gene: TRBV3-1

CDR3 protein: CASSTQGTGANVLTF
CDR3 DNA: TGTGCCAGTAGTACCCAGGGTACCGGGGCCAACGTCCTGACTTTC
D gene: -
J gene: TRBJ2-6
clone size: many
V gene: TRBV19

CDR3 protein: CASSPHVSQPQHF
CDR3 DNA: TGTGCCAGCTCACCCCACGTGAGTCAGCCCCAGCATTTT
D gene: -
J gene: TRBJ1-5
clone size: many
V gene: TRBV18

CDR3 protein: CASSYSSPTVTGELFF
CDR3 DNA: TGTGCCAGCAGTTACTCGAGCCCGACAGTAACCGGGGAGCTGTTTTTT
D gene: -
J gene: TRBJ2-2
clone size: few
V gene: TRBV6-5

CDR3 protein: CSAEPRGPLITDTQYF
CDR3 DNA: TGCAGTGCTGAACCCCGGGGGCCTCTTATCACAGATACGCAGTATTTT
D gene: -
J gene: TRBJ2-3
clone size: -
V gene: TRBV20-1

CDR3 protein: CASSQGTGGNSPLHF
CDR3 DNA: TGTGCCAGCAGCCAAGGGACAGGGGGAAATTCACCCCTCCACTTT
D gene: TRBD1
J gene: TRBJ1-6
clone size: many
V gene: TRBV3-1

CDR3 protein: CASSPKHEQFF
CDR3 DNA: TGTGCCAGCAGCCCCAAACATGAGCAGTTCTTC
D gene: -
J gene: TRBJ2-1
clone size: many
V gene: TRBV12-3/TRBV12-4

CDR3 protein: CSAGPARAGNNEQFF
CDR3 DNA: TGCAGTGCTGGGCCTGCCCGAGCGGGCAATAATGAGCAGTTCTTC
D gene: -
J gene: TRBJ2-1
clone size: many
V gene: TRBV20-1

CDR3 protein: CASSGSGGIQETQYF
CDR3 DNA: TGTGCCAGCAGCGGGAGCGGGGGTATCCAAGAGACCCAGTACTTC
D gene: TRBD2
J gene: TRBJ2-5
clone size: many
V gene: TRBV9

CDR3 protein: CACASTPRLF
CDR3 DNA: TGTGCCTGCGCGTCCACCCCTAGGCTCTTC
D gene: -
J gene: TRBJ2-1
clone size: few
V gene: TRBV6-6